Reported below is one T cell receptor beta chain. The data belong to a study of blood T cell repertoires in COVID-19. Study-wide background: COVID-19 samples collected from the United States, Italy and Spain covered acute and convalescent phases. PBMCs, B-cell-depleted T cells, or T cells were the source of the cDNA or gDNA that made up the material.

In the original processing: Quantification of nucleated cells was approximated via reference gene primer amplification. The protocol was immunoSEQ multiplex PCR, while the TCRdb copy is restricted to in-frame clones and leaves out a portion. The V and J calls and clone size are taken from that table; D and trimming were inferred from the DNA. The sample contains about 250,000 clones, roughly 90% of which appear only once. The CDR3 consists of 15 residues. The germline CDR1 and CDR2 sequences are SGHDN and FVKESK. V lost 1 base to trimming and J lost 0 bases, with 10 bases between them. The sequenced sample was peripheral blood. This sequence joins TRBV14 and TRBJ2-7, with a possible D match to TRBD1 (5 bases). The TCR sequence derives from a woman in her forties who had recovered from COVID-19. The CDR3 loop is CASSQGYRNSYEQYF. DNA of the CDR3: TGTGCCAGCAGCCAAGGGTACAGGAACTCCTACGAGCAGTACTTC.